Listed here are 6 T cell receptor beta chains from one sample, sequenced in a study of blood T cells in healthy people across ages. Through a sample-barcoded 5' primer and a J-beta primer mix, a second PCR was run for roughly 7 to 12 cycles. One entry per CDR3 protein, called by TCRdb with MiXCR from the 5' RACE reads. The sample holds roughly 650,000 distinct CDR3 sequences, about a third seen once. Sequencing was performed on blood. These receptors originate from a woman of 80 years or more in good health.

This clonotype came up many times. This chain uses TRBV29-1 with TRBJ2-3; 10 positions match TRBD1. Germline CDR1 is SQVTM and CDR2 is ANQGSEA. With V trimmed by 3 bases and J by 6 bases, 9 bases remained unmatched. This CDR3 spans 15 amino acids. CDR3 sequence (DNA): TGCAGCGTTGAGGGTTTCGGACAGGGGGTTGATACGCAGTATTTT. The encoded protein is CSVEGFGQGVDTQYF.

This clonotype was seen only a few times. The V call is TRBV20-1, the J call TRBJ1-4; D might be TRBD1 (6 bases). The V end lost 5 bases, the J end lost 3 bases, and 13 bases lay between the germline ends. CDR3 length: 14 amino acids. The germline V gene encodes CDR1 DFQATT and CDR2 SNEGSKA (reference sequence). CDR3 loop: CSAPYRVSNEKLFF. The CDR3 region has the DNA TGCAGTGCTCCTTACAGGGTTTCTAATGAAAAACTGTTTTTT.

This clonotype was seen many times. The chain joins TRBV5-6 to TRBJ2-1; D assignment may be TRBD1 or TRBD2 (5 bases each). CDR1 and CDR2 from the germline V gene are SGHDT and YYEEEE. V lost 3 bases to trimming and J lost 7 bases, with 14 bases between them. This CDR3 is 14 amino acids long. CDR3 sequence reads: CASSSPGDGNEQFF. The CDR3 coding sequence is TGTGCCAGCAGCTCGCCCGGGGACGGGAATGAGCAGTTCTTC.

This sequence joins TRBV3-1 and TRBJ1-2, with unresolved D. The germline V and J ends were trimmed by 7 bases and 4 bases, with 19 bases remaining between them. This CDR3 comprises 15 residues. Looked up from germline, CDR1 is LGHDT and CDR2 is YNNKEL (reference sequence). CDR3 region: CASTLKAGGPYGYTF. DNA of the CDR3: TGTGCCAGCACCCTAAAGGCAGGAGGGCCCTATGGCTACACCTTC.

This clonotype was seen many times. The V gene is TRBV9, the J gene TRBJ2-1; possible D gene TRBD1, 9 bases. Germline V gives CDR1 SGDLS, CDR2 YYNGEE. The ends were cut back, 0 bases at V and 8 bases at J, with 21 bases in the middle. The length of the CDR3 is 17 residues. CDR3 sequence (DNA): TGTGCCAGCAGCGTAGGGACAGGGGCGGGGGGTCGGGATGAGCAGTTCTTC. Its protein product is CASSVGTGAGGRDEQFF. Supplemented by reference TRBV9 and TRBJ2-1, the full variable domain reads DSGVTQTPKHLITATGQRVTLRCSPRSGDLSVYWYQQSLDQGLQFLIQYYNGEERAKGNILERFSAQQFPDLHSELNLSSLELGDSALYFCASSVGTGAGGRDEQFFGPGTRLTVL.

The CDR3 nucleotides are TGTGCCAGCAGCTTTGGCGGAACAAGCTCCTACGAGCAGTACTTC. Translated: CASSFGGTSSYEQYF. The chain carries TRBV7-2 and TRBJ2-7; D ambiguous. CDR1 SGHTA and CDR2 FQGNSA come from the germline V gene. The CDR3 sequence is 15 residues long. Trimming cost V 3 bases and J 0 bases, with 12 bases left between them. The full variable domain, completed using reference TRBV7-2 and TRBJ2-7, is GAGVSQSPSNKVTEKGKDVELRCDPISGHTALYWYRQSLGQGLEFLIYFQGNSAPDKSGLPSDRFSAERTGGSVSTLTIQRTQQEDSAVYLCASSFGGTSSYEQYFGPGTRLTVT.